This passage covers 5 T cell receptor beta chains from one sample sequenced in a study of blood T cell repertoires in COVID-19. Generated by immunoSEQ multiplex PCR, the TCRdb table keeps only in-frame clones and is missing some. Among fewer than 50,000 clones listed, roughly nine tenths were seen once. The sample taken for sequencing was peripheral blood. The receptors come from a human donor in a cohort sampled during active COVID-19.

V and J are TRBV5-1 and TRBJ2-1, with 7 positions matching TRBD1. Germline trimming cut 5 bases from V and 4 bases from J; bases unmatched to any gene: 12. Germline V lookup: CDR1 SGHRS, CDR2 YFSETQ. The CDR3 contains 16 residues. The CDR3 protein is CASSFSPGTVYNEQFF. The DNA for the CDR3 is TGCGCCAGCAGTTTTTCCCCCGGGACAGTTTACAATGAGCAGTTCTTC.

The genes are TRBV4-2 and TRBJ2-1; D remains ambiguous. This CDR3 spans 15 amino acids. With 1 base removed from V and 6 bases from J, the gap between germline ends came to 13 bases. CDR1 and CDR2 (germline): LGHNA, YNFKEQ. As DNA, the CDR3 is TGTGCCAGCAGCCAAGTGGCGGCTAACCTCAATGAGCAGTTCTTC. Residues: CASSQVAANLNEQFF.

The rearrangement links TRBV3-1 (or the pseudogene TRBV3-2) to TRBJ1-1, with 10 bases that match TRBD1. V was clipped by 6 bases and J by 4 bases; unmatched bases: 11. The CDR3 is made up of 16 amino acids. The V gene's germline CDR1 is LGHDT and CDR2 YNNKEL (reference sequence). CDR3 sequence reads: CASRAGTGAVGTEAFF. DNA for the CDR3: TGTGCCAGCAGAGCCGGGACAGGGGCGGTCGGCACTGAAGCTTTCTTT.

The chain combines TRBV10-1 with TRBJ2-7, with D possibly TRBD2 on 6 matching bases. The CDR3 has 13 amino acids. The V and J ends lost 3 bases and 6 bases respectively, with 12 bases between them. Per the germline V gene, CDR1 is WNHNN and CDR2 is SYGVQD (reference sequence). The CDR3 coding sequence is TGCGCCAGCAGTGATACTAGCCTGAGCGAGCAGTACTTC. Translation gives CASSDTSLSEQYF.

The gene calls are TRBV24-1 and TRBJ2-5; 15 nucleotides match TRBD2. The CDR3 consists of 16 residues. Germline V gene sequence: CDR1 KGHDR, CDR2 SFDVKD. V gave up 2 bases and J gave up 5 bases; unmatched junction bases: 2. This chain's CDR3 is CATSDWTSGRAETQYF. The CDR3 DNA reads as TGTGCCACCAGTGATTGGACTAGCGGGAGGGCGGAGACCCAGTACTTC.